These 21 T cell receptor beta chains were sequenced from one sample in a study of T cell responses to AZD1222 COVID-19 vaccine. Using immunoSEQ multiplex PCR, the repertoire was profiled, and TCRdb retains in-frame clones only, with some absent. This sample carries about 150,000 clones, approximately 87% of them seen once, and the ten largest clones take 5.5% to 6%. Material: peripheral blood, obtained on day 0 of MenACWY control vaccination. The source is an adult in good health.

This chain uses TRBV9 with TRBJ2-7; 10 positions match TRBD2. V lost 0 bases, J lost 0 bases, and 6 bases stayed unmatched. The germline V gene encodes CDR1 SGDLS and CDR2 YYNGEE. The CDR3 length is 17 residues. The CDR3 sequence is CASSVAGLAESSYEQYF. CDR3 in DNA: TGTGCCAGCAGCGTAGCCGGACTAGCGGAAAGCTCCTACGAGCAGTACTTC.

As DNA, the CDR3 is TGTGCCTGGAACGCGGGACAGGGGGGCACTGAAGCTTTCTTT. As protein: CAWNAGQGGTEAFF. The gene calls are TRBV30 and TRBJ1-1, with TRBD1 identical over 11 bases. CDR1 is GTSNPN, CDR2 SVGIG, per germline (reference sequence). The CDR3 runs to 14 residues. Losses at the gene ends were 4 bases for V and 4 bases for J; bases not matched to a gene: 5.

This chain joins TRBV12-3 or TRBV12-4 and TRBJ1-2; the D is unclear. Trimming took 3 bases from V and 8 from J, leaving 13 bases between them. The CDR3 runs 13 residues. DNA for the CDR3: TGTGCCAGCAGTTTTAGGCAGGAAGGCGGCTACACCTTC. It specifies CASSFRQEGGYTF.

The chain links TRBV12-5 to TRBJ1-1; D is unresolved. CDR3 size: 14 residues. The germline V and J ends were trimmed by 0 bases and 3 bases, with 8 bases remaining between them. Germline V gives CDR1 LGHNT, CDR2 FRNRAP. The CDR3 DNA reads TGTGCTAGTGGTTTGGTAAAAGTGGACACTGAAGCTTTCTTT. This gives the protein CASGLVKVDTEAFF.

The rearrangement uses TRBV5-4 and TRBJ1-1, with no clear D. The CDR3 is 12 amino acids. Looked up from germline, CDR1 is SGHNT and CDR2 is YYREEE (reference sequence). V was cut by 4 bases and J by 0 bases, with 4 bases left in between. CDR3 DNA: TGTGCCAGCAGCCCCATGAACACTGAAGCTTTCTTT. The encoded protein is CASSPMNTEAFF.

The rearrangement joins TRBV11-3 to TRBJ1-6; D not certain. The V gene lost 5 bases and the J gene lost 3 bases, with 5 bases spanning the gap. This CDR3 region has 13 residues. Germline-derived CDR1 and CDR2 are SGHNT and YENEEA. In DNA, the CDR3 is TGTGCCAGCAGCGCCTTCTATAATTCACCCCTCCACTTT. Protein product: CASSAFYNSPLHF.

This chain uses TRBV6-6 with TRBJ2-1; D possibly corresponds to TRBD2 (6 bases). The CDR3 extends over 15 amino acids. Germline V gene data show CDR1 as MNHNY and CDR2 as SVGAGI (reference sequence). Trimming stripped 9 bases from V and 1 base from J, with 16 bases between. CDR3 sequence: CASRAGAGSYNEQFF. The CDR3 DNA is TGTGCCAGTCGAGCGGGCGCCGGGTCCTACAATGAGCAGTTCTTC.

The J gene is TRBJ2-7, the V gene TRBV27; TRBD1 matches 9 bases. The CDR3 extends over 15 amino acids. The germline CDR1 and CDR2 sequences are MNHEY and SMNVEV (reference sequence). V was pared by 8 bases and J by 2 bases, with 10 bases of the junction left unmatched. The CDR3 DNA reads TGTGCCAGCGCCCGAACCGGGACAGGGACCTACGAGCAGTACGTC. Residues: CASARTGTGTYEQYV.

The chain carries TRBV6-5 and TRBJ2-2, with D unclear. Germline V lookup: CDR1 MNHEY, CDR2 SVGAGI. The V and J ends lost 2 bases and 3 bases respectively, with 7 bases between them. The CDR3 runs 14 residues. CDR3 nucleotide sequence: TGTGCCAGCAGTTACAGGAGTTACACCGGGGAGCTGTTTTTT. Protein sequence: CASSYRSYTGELFF.

The V and J genes are TRBV28 and TRBJ1-3; D is uncertain. This CDR3 is built from 12 residues. Germline V CDR1 and CDR2: MDHEN, SYDVKM. Trimming removed 10 bases at V and 3 bases at J, with 10 bases between. CDR3 sequence (DNA): TGTGCCACCAATAGATTTGGAAACACCATATATTTT. This codes for CATNRFGNTIYF.

V and J are TRBV5-1 and TRBJ2-5; the D gene is possibly TRBD1 (6 bases). There are 13 residues in the CDR3. Germline loops: CDR1 SGHRS, CDR2 YFSETQ. The V gene lost 4 bases and the J gene lost 5 bases, with 12 bases spanning the gap. CDR3 sequence (DNA): TGCGCCAGCAGCCCCACCCAGGGGGAGACCCAGTACTTC. This codes for CASSPTQGETQYF.

V gene TRBV5-6 combines with J gene TRBJ1-2, with D perhaps TRBD1 (5 bases). This CDR3 is 16 amino acids long. The germline CDR1 and CDR2 sequences are SGHDT and YYEEEE. V lost 3 bases to trimming and J lost 8 bases, with 23 bases between them. The CDR3 DNA follows: TGTGCCAGCAGCTCTCAGACAGTTCCCCACGCGGGGGGCTACACCTTC. Amino acids: CASSSQTVPHAGGYTF.

The chain recombines TRBV29-1 with TRBJ1-1; D might be TRBD1 (5 bases). The CDR3 is 12 residues long. V lost 7 bases and J 4 bases, leaving 13 bases between the germline ends. Germline CDR1 is SQVTM and CDR2 is ANQGSEA. CDR3 nucleotides: TGCAGCGCCCAATGGGGGGGCACTGAAGCTTTCTTT. Protein sequence: CSAQWGGTEAFF.

The chain is built from TRBV19 and TRBJ2-2; 9 nucleotides agree with TRBD1. The CDR3 spans 15 residues. The V gene end was trimmed by 2 bases and the J gene end by 4 bases; junction bases not matched to a gene: 2. The germline CDR1 and CDR2 sequences are LNHDA and SQIVND (reference sequence). The chain's CDR3 is CASSIRGQGTGELFF. The CDR3 nucleotides are TGTGCCAGTAGTATAAGGGGACAGGGCACCGGGGAGCTGTTTTTT.

J is TRBJ1-2 and V is TRBV30, with a possible D match to TRBD1 (6 bases). Germline CDR1 is GTSNPN and CDR2 is SVGIG (reference sequence). This CDR3 spans 13 amino acids. The V and J ends lost 5 bases and 0 bases respectively, with 10 bases between them. In DNA, the CDR3 is TGTGCCTGGTTCGCAGGGGCTAACTATGGCTACACCTTC. Protein sequence: CAWFAGANYGYTF.

The J gene is TRBJ1-1, the V gene TRBV4-1; the D is unclear. Germline CDR1 is MGHRA and CDR2 is YSYEKL. The CDR3 extends over 16 amino acids. Trimming left V 4 bases short and J 0 bases short, with 15 bases between. The CDR3 DNA reads TGCGCCAGCAGCCCCCGTTCAGGCGGATTGAACACTGAAGCTTTCTTT. Translation: CASSPRSGGLNTEAFF.

The chain recombines TRBV9 with TRBJ1-4; 11 bases line up with TRBD1. The CDR3 consists of 15 residues. V was pared by 4 bases and J by 7 bases, with 6 bases of the junction left unmatched. Looked up from germline, CDR1 is SGDLS and CDR2 is YYNGEE. This CDR3 reads CASSLRGTGGEKLFF. The CDR3, as DNA: TGTGCCAGCAGCTTACGGGGGACAGGGGGTGAAAAACTGTTTTTT. Full variable domain (remainder filled in from reference TRBV9 and TRBJ1-4): DSGVTQTPKHLITATGQRVTLRCSPRSGDLSVYWYQQSLDQGLQFLIQYYNGEERAKGNILERFSAQQFPDLHSELNLSSLELGDSALYFCASSLRGTGGEKLFFGSGTQLSVL.

This chain connects TRBV9 to TRBJ1-1; D gene unclear. Germline V gives CDR1 SGDLS, CDR2 YYNGEE. The CDR3 is 15 residues long. The germline V and J ends were trimmed by 3 bases and 2 bases, with 14 bases remaining between them. Here the CDR3 DNA reads TGTGCCAGCAGCGACCTAACCCGGGGTAACACTGAAGCTTTCTTT. Its translation is CASSDLTRGNTEAFF.

V and J are TRBV6-6 and TRBJ2-2; TRBD1 matches at 10 bases. The CDR3 is made up of 16 amino acids. The junction had 3 bases not matched to a gene; V was cut back by 1 base and J by 4 bases. Germline V gene lookup returns CDR1 MNHNY and CDR2 SVGAGI (reference sequence). CDR3 coding DNA: TGTGCCAGCAGTTACTTGGACAGGGGGGCCACCGGGGAGCTGTTTTTT. It is translated as CASSYLDRGATGELFF.

This clone came up a few times. At one end, the junction sequence differs from germline, possibly due to a read error. This chain joins TRBV7-9 and TRBJ2-1, with D perhaps TRBD2 (5 bases). CDR3 length: 13 amino acids. Looked up from germline, CDR1 is SEHNR and CDR2 is FQNEAQ (reference sequence). CDR3 sequence: CASRLDTSNEQFF. The CDR3 DNA reads TGTGCCAGCAGATTAGACACTAGCAATGAGCAGTTCTTC.

This chain joins TRBV7-8 and TRBJ2-1; TRBD2 agrees at 10 bases. V lost 1 base and J lost 8; bases outside the gene matches: 8. The CDR3 is made up of 16 amino acids. Germline CDR1 is SGHVS and CDR2 is FQNEAQ. CDR3 protein: CASSLEGSGGLHEQFF. DNA of the CDR3: TGTGCCAGCAGCTTAGAGGGTAGCGGGGGGCTACATGAGCAGTTCTTC.